This T cell receptor (beta chain) was observed in a study of monozygotic twins with inflammatory bowel disease. TCRdb reprocessed the 5' RACE reads and stores each CDR3 protein as one record, lacking DNA. The sample yields 300,000 to 350,000 distinct CDR3 sequences, of which the top ten take up around 2%. CDR3 length: 14 amino acids. Looked up from germline, CDR1 is MGHRA and CDR2 is YSYEKL. This receptor was obtained from a human donor with ulcerative colitis or Crohn's disease, or a healthy co-twin of an affected twin (not recorded which). The specimen was blood. The chain has TRBV4-1 and TRBJ2-7; the TCRdb call, TRBD2, lacks DNA for checking. CDR3 protein: CASSARPIPYEQYF.